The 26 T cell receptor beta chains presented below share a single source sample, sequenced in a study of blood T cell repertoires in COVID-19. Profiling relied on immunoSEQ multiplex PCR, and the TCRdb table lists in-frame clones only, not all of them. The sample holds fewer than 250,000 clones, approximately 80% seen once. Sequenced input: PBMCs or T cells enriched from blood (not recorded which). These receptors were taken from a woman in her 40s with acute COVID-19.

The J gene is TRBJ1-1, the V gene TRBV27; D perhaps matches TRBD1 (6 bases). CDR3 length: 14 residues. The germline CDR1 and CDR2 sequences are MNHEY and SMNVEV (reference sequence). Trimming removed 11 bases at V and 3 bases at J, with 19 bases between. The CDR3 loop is CAQVWGGADTEAFF. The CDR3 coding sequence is TGTGCCCAAGTTTGGGGGGGGGCGGACACTGAAGCTTTCTTT.

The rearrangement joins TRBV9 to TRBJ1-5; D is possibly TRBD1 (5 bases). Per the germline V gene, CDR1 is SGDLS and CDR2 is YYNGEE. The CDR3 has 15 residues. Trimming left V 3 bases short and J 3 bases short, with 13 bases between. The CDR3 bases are TGTGCCAGCAGCGCTCACCCAGGGTCCAATCAGCCCCAGCATTTT. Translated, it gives CASSAHPGSNQPQHF.

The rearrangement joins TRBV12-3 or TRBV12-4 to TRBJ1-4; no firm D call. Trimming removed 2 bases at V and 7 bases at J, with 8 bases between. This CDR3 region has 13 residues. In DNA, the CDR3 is TGTGCCAGCAGTTTACAGCGTGGTGAAAAACTGTTTTTT. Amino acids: CASSLQRGEKLFF.

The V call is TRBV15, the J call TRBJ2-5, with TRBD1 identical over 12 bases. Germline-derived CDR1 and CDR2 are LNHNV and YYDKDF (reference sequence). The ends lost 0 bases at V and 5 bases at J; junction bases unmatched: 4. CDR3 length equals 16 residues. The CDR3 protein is CATSRERGTGGETQYF. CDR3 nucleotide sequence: TGTGCCACCAGCAGAGAGAGGGGGACAGGGGGCGAGACCCAGTACTTC.

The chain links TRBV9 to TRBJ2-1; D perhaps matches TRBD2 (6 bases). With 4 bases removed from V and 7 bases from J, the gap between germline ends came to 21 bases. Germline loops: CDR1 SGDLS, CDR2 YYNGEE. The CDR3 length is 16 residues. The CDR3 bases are TGTGCCAGCAGCCCCCGTCGAGTGCGGGGTGGGAATGAGCAGTTCTTC. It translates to CASSPRRVRGGNEQFF.

CDR3 bases: TGTGCCAGCAGTGAAGCGCGTCCTAACTATGGCTACACCTTC. Translating it yields CASSEARPNYGYTF. The chain links TRBV6-1 to TRBJ1-2; D gene ambiguous. Per the germline V gene, CDR1 is MNHNS and CDR2 is SASEGT. Trimming left V 0 bases short and J 0 bases short, with 5 bases between. This CDR3 has 14 residues.

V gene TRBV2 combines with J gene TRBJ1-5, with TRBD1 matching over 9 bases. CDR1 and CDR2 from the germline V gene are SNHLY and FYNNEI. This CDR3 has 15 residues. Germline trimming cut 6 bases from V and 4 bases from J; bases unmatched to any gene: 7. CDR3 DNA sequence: TGTGCCAGCAGGGACGGGACAGGGTCTAATCAGCCCCAGCATTTT. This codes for CASRDGTGSNQPQHF. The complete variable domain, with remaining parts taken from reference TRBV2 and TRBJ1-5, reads EPEVTQTPSHQVTQMGQEVILRCVPISNHLYFYWYRQILGQKVEFLVSFYNNEISEKSEIFDDQFSVERPDGSNFTLKIRSTKLEDSAMYFCASRDGTGSNQPQHFGDGTRLSIL.

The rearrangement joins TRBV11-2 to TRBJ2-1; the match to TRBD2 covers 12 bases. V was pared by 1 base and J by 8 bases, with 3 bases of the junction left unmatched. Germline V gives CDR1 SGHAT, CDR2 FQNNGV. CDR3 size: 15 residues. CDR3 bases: TGTGCCAGCAGCTTAGCTAGCGGGAGGGCAGATGAGCAGTTCTTC. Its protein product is CASSLASGRADEQFF.

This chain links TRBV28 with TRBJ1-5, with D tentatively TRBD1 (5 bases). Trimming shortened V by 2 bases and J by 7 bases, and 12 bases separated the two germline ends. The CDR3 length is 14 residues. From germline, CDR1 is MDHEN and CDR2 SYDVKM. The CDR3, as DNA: TGTGCCAGCAGTTTACAGGGCTGGCAACAGCCCCAGCATTTT. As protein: CASSLQGWQQPQHF. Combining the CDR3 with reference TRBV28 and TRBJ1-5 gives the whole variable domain DVKVTQSSRYLVKRTGEKVFLECVQDMDHENMFWYRQDPGLGLRLIYFSYDVKMKEKGDIPEGYSVSREKKERFSLILESASTNQTSMYLCASSLQGWQQPQHFGDGTRLSIL.

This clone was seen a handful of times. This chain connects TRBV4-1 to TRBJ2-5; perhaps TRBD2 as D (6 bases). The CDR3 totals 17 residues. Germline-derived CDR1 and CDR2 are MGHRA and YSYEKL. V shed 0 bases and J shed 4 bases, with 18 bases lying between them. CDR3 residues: CASSQDRGRNVGETQYF. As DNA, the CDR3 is TGCGCCAGCAGCCAAGATCGGGGGAGAAACGTGGGAGAGACCCAGTACTTC.

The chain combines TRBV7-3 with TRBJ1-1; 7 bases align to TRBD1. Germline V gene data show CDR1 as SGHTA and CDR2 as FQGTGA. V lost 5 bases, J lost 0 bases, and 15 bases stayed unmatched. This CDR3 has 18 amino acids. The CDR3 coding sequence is TGTGCCAGCAGCAAGCAACCGACAGGGCCAACAATGAACACTGAAGCTTTCTTT. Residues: CASSKQPTGPTMNTEAFF.

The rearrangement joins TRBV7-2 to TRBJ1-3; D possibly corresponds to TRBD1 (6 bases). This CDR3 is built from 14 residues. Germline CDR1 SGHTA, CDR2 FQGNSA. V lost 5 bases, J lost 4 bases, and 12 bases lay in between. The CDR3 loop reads CASSQQGGGNTIYF. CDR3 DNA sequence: TGTGCCAGCAGCCAACAAGGGGGAGGAAACACCATATATTTT.

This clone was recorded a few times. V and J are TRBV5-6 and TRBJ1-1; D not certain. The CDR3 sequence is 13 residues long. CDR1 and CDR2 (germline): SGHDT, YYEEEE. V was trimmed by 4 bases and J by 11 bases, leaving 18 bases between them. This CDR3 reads CASSPQRAGFAFF. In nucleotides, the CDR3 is TGTGCCAGCAGCCCCCAACGGGCGGGTTTCGCTTTCTTT.

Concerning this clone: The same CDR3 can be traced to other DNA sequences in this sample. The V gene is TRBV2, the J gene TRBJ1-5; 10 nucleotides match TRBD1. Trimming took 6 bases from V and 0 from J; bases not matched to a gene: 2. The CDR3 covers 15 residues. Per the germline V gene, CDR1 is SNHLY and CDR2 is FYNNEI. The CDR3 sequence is CASRGDRGSNQPQHF. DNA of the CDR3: TGTGCCAGCAGAGGGGACAGGGGTAGCAATCAGCCCCAGCATTTT.

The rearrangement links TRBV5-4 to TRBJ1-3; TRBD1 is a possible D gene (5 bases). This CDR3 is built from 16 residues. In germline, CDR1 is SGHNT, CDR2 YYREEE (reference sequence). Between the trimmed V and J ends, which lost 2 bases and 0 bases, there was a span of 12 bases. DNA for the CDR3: TGTGCCAGCAGCTTCAGGGCTGGAAGCTCTGGAAACACCATATATTTT. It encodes CASSFRAGSSGNTIYF.

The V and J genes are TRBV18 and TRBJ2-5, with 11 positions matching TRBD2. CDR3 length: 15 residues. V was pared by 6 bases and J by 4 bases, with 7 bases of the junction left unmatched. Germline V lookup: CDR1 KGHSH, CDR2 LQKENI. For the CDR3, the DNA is TGTGCCAGCTCTTTTAGCGGGAGGGCCCCAGAGACCCAGTACTTC. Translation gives CASSFSGRAPETQYF. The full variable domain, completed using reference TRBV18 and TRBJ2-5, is NAGVMQNPRHLVRRRGQEARLRCSPMKGHSHVYWYRQLPEEGLKFMVYLQKENIIDESGMPKERFSAEFPKEGPSILRIQQVVRGDSAAYFCASSFSGRAPETQYFGPGTRLLVL.

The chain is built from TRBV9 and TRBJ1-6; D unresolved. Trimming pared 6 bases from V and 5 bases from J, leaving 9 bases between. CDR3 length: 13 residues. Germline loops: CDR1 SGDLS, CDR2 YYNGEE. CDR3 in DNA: TGTGCCAGCACCCGGGATCATAATTCACCCCTCCACTTT. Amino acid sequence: CASTRDHNSPLHF. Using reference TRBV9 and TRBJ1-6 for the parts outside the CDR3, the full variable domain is DSGVTQTPKHLITATGQRVTLRCSPRSGDLSVYWYQQSLDQGLQFLIQYYNGEERAKGNILERFSAQQFPDLHSELNLSSLELGDSALYFCASTRDHNSPLHFGNGTRLTVT.

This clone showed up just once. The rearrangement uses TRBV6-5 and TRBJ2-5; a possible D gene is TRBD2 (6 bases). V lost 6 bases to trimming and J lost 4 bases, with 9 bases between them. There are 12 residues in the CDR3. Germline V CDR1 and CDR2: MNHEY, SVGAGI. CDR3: CASRLAPETQYF. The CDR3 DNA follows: TGTGCCAGCAGACTAGCCCCAGAGACCCAGTACTTC.

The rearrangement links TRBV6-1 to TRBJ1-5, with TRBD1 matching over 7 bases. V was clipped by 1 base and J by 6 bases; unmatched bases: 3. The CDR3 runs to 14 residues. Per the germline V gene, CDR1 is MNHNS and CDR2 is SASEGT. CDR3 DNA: TGTGCCAGCAGTGAAGGACAGGGTTTTCAGCCCCAGCATTTT. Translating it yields CASSEGQGFQPQHF.

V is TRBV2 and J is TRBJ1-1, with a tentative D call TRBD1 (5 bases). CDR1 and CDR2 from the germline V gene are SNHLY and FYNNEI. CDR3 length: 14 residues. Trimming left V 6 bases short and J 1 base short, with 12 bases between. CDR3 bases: TGTGCCAGCAGCGATAGAAGGGGGAACACTGAAGCTTTCTTT. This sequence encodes CASSDRRGNTEAFF.

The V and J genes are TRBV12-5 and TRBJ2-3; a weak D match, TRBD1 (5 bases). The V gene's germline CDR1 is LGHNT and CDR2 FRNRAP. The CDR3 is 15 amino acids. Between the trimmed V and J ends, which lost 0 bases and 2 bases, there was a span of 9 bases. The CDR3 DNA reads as TGTGCTAGTGGTTTGGTAACAGGCTCCACAGATACGCAGTATTTT. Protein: CASGLVTGSTDTQYF.

The CDR3 DNA sequence: TGTGCCAGCAGCTTAGGCAGTAACTATGGCTACACCTTC. The encoded protein is CASSLGSNYGYTF. The rearrangement joins TRBV11-1 to TRBJ1-2; D not resolved. Germline V lookup: CDR1 SGHAT, CDR2 FQDESV (reference sequence). The CDR3 runs to 13 residues. Trimming removed 1 base from V and 1 base from J, with 4 bases in between.

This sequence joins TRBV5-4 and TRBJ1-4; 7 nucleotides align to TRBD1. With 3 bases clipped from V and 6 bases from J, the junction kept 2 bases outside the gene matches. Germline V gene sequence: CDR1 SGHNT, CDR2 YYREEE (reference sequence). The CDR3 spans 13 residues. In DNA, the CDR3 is TGTGCCAGCAGCTCCGGGACAGATGAAAAACTGTTTTTT. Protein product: CASSSGTDEKLFF.

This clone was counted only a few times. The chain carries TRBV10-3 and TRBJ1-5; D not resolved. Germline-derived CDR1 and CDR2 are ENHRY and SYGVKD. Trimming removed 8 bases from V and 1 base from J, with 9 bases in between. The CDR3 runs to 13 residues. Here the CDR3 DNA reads TGTGCCATCGCCCGAGAAAGCAATCAGCCCCAGCATTTT. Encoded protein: CAIARESNQPQHF.

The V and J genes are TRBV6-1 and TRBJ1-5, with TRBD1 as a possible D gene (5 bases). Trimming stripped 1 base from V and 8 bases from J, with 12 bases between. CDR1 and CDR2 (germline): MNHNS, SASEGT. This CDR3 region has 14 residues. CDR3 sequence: CASSEGYLGEPQHF. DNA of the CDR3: TGTGCCAGCAGTGAAGGGTATCTAGGGGAGCCCCAGCATTTT.

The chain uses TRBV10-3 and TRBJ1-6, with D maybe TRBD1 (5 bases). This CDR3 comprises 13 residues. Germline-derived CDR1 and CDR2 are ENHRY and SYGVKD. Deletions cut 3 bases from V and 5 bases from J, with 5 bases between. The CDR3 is CAISDRDNSPLHF. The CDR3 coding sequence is TGTGCCATCAGTGACAGGGATAATTCACCCCTCCACTTT.